This T cell receptor beta chain was recorded in a study of OX40 agonist ivuxolimab in advanced cancers. Study-wide findings and caveats: At 0.1 to 3.0 mg/kg, CD4+ and CD8+ blood T cells expanded clonally by week 6.

Method: immunoSEQ multiplex PCR; TCRdb's copy keeps in-frame clones and lacks some. This table holds over 45,000 clones, 75% to 85% found once. The table lists this clone with a count of one. What it recognizes is unknown. The origin of this receptor is an adult with an advanced solid tumor such as melanoma, head and neck, liver or kidney cancer. Sequencing was performed on CD4+ or CD8+ T cells sorted from blood, taken in a trial of the OX40 agonist ivuxolimab.

The CDR3 DNA reads as TGTGCCAGCAGCTTAGTGGGCGGGGGGGCCACGGATGAGCAGTTCTTC. Protein sequence: CASSLVGGGATDEQFF. This sequence joins TRBV11-2 and TRBJ2-1; TRBD2 matches 9 bases. Germline V gives CDR1 SGHAT, CDR2 FQNNGV. With 1 base clipped from V and 8 bases from J, the junction kept 9 bases outside the gene matches. This CDR3 is 16 amino acids long.